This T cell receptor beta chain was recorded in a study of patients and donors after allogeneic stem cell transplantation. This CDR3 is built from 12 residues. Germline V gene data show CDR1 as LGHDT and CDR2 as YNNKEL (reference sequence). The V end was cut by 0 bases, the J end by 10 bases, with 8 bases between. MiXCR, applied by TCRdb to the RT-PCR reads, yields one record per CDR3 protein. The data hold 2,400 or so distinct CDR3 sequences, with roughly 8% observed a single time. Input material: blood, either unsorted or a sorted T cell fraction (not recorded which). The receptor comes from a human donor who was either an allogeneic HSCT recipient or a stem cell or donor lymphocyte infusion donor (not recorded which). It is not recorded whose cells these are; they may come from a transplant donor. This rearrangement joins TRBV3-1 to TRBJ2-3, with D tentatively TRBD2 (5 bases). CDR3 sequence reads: CASSQERSAQYF. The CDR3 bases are TGTGCCAGCAGCCAAGAACGTAGCGCGCAGTATTTT.